The 12 T cell receptor beta chains below all came from one sample that was sequenced in a study of shared clonotypes between healthy human individuals. Naive CD8 cells were CD45RO-negative, positively selected for CCR7, excluding terminally differentiated effector memory CD45RA+ cells. Only in-frame clones appear in the TCRdb table, and some are missing; sequencing was by immunoSEQ multiplex PCR. The data show about 2.1 million clones, with just over 90% seen just once and about 1.7% held by the top ten. The sample consisted of naive CD8+ T cells from PBMCs. Receptor source: a young man in good health. Some clones in this sample may be carry-over from other donors' samples.

The CDR3 loop reads CASSPEPSGRAFTDTQYF. DNA of the CDR3: TGCGCCAGCAGCCCGGAACCTAGCGGGAGGGCCTTCACAGATACGCAGTATTTT. The V and J genes are TRBV5-1 and TRBJ2-3; 12 bases are a match to TRBD2. Germline assignment: CDR1 SGHRS and CDR2 YFSETQ. The CDR3 loop spans 18 amino acids. V was clipped by 4 bases and J by 2 bases; unmatched bases: 11.

The chain carries TRBV5-6 and TRBJ2-2, with D hard to call. Trimming pared 0 bases from V and 2 bases from J, leaving 11 bases between. The CDR3 is 16 amino acids. Per the germline V gene, CDR1 is SGHDT and CDR2 is YYEEEE. The CDR3 reads CASSLVGPANTGELFF. The CDR3 DNA reads TGTGCCAGCAGCTTGGTTGGCCCTGCTAACACCGGGGAGCTGTTTTTT.

The chain is built from TRBV7-9 and TRBJ2-1; no clear D gene. The CDR3 spans 13 residues. Trimming removed 1 base at V and 8 bases at J, with 9 bases between. Germline loops: CDR1 SEHNR, CDR2 FQNEAQ (reference sequence). CDR3 bases: TGTGCCAGCAGCTTAGTTCGGATCGATGAGCAGTTCTTC. Its translation: CASSLVRIDEQFF.

This chain connects TRBV11-3 to TRBJ1-3, with D possibly matching TRBD1 (6 bases). The germline V and J ends were trimmed by 4 bases and 4 bases, with 8 bases remaining between them. CDR1 SGHNT and CDR2 YENEEA come from the germline V gene. The CDR3 has 13 residues. The CDR3 spells CASSSTGGNTIYF. In nucleotides, the CDR3 is TGTGCCAGCAGCTCCACAGGGGGAAACACCATATATTTT. Based on the CDR3 plus reference TRBV11-3 and TRBJ1-3, the full variable domain is EAGVVQSPRYKIIEKKQPVAFWCNPISGHNTLYWYLQNLGQGPELLIRYENEEAVDDSQLPKDRFSAERLKGVDSTLKIQPAELGDSAVYLCASSSTGGNTIYFGEGSWLTVV.

This clone was detected only once. This chain joins TRBV7-6 and TRBJ2-1; 9 nucleotides match TRBD1. Per germline, CDR1 SGHVS and CDR2 FNYEAQ. V lost 5 bases to trimming and J lost 3 bases; unmatched junction nucleotides: 2. The CDR3 totals 14 residues. CDR3 in amino acids: CASSLDRGYNEQFF. CDR3 DNA sequence: TGTGCCAGCAGCCTGGACAGGGGCTACAATGAGCAGTTCTTC.

The chain combines TRBV28 with TRBJ1-1, with 8 bases matching TRBD1. V was pared by 4 bases and J by 7 bases, with 17 bases of the junction left unmatched. The CDR3 has 17 residues. CDR1 is MDHEN, CDR2 SYDVKM, per germline. DNA for the CDR3: TGTGCCAGCAGTTCACTCACAGACAGGGGCCCTCATGATGAAGCTTTCTTT. Protein: CASSSLTDRGPHDEAFF.

This chain uses TRBV10-3 with TRBJ2-1; D not certain. Trimming took 5 bases from V and 4 from J, leaving 12 bases between them. Germline CDR1 reads ENHRY; CDR2 reads SYGVKD. There are 14 residues in the CDR3. The CDR3 protein is CAISPWTGYNEQFF. In DNA form, the CDR3 reads TGTGCCATCAGTCCCTGGACGGGTTACAATGAGCAGTTCTTC.

This clone was found a few times. Other DNA sequences within the sample encode an identical CDR3. The V gene is TRBV6-5, the J gene TRBJ2-1, with a possible D match to TRBD2 (6 bases). V was pared by 0 bases and J by 9 bases, with 6 bases between. Germline V gives CDR1 MNHEY, CDR2 SVGAGI. There are 12 residues in the CDR3. The CDR3 nucleotides are TGTGCCAGCAGTTACTCGGGGGGTGAGCAGTTCTTC. This sequence encodes CASSYSGGEQFF.

The V call is TRBV28, the J call TRBJ1-1, with a possible D match to TRBD1 (6 bases). CDR3 length: 17 amino acids. Deletions cut 7 bases from V and 0 bases from J, with 21 bases between. Germline V gene sequence: CDR1 MDHEN, CDR2 SYDVKM. Written as DNA, the CDR3 is TGTGCCAGCAATTCACCTCAGGGACAAACGTTGAACACTGAAGCTTTCTTT. Translating gives CASNSPQGQTLNTEAFF. Supplemented by reference TRBV28 and TRBJ1-1, the full variable domain reads DVKVTQSSRYLVKRTGEKVFLECVQDMDHENMFWYRQDPGLGLRLIYFSYDVKMKEKGDIPEGYSVSREKKERFSLILESASTNQTSMYLCASNSPQGQTLNTEAFFGQGTRLTVV.

On this clone itself: Its ends do not fully match the called genes, so a read error is possible. J is TRBJ1-2 and V is TRBV11-2; 9 positions match TRBD1. Germline values: CDR1 SGHAT, CDR2 FQNNGV. This CDR3 contains 15 residues. CDR3 sequence reads: CASLHRDRVDYDYTF. The CDR3 DNA reads TGTGCCAGCCTCCATCGGGACAGGGTGGACTATGACTACACCTTC.

The chain links TRBV5-1 to TRBJ2-3, with TRBD2 identical over 7 bases. Trimming took 0 bases from V and 4 from J; bases not matched to a gene: 14. In germline, CDR1 is SGHRS, CDR2 YFSETQ. The CDR3 extends over 18 amino acids. The CDR3: CASSLAPAGVIRPDTQYF. For the CDR3, the DNA is TGCGCCAGCAGCTTGGCCCCTGCGGGAGTAATCAGGCCAGATACGCAGTATTTT.

The CDR3 coding sequence is TGTGCCAGCAGAAGGGGGGCTGGAGAGACCCAGTACTTC. This sequence encodes CASRRGAGETQYF. This sequence joins TRBV7-6 and TRBJ2-5; the D call may be TRBD1 or TRBD2 (6 bases each). V dropped 6 bases and J dropped 4 bases, with 12 bases sitting between them. Germline CDR1 and CDR2: SGHVS and FNYEAQ. This CDR3 has 13 residues.